This entry describes one T cell receptor beta chain. Its specificity is unknown. The source of the sample is a study of CD8+ T cells in alopecia areata. Germline lookup yields CDR1 GTSNPN and CDR2 SVGIG (reference sequence). CDR3 length: 13 amino acids. Trimming removed 2 bases from V and 6 bases from J, with 8 bases in between. It was cDNA, reverse transcribed from extracted RNA, that served as the sequencing template. Sequencing used immunoSEQ multiplex PCR; TCRdb keeps in-frame clones, though not all of them. There are 160,000 or so clones in the sample; less than 70% occur only once, and 0.91% lies in the top ten. Study-wide findings and caveats: Within the top 100, expanded CD8+ clones significantly decreased with tofacitinib, as did scalp clonality. The study found that many expanded lesional clones persisted in scalp and blood during tofacitinib.

Treatment noted: oral pan-JAK inhibitor, 5-10 mg twice daily. Sequencing was performed on CD4+ T cells sorted from blood, taken at week 4, from a patient treated with tofacitinib. The rearrangement joins TRBV30 to TRBJ1-6; possibly TRBD1 for D (6 bases). The clonotype was recovered from a human donor with alopecia areata. In nucleotides, the CDR3 is TGTGCCTGGAGTCGGACAGTTAATTCACCCCTCCACTTT. This gives the protein CAWSRTVNSPLHF.